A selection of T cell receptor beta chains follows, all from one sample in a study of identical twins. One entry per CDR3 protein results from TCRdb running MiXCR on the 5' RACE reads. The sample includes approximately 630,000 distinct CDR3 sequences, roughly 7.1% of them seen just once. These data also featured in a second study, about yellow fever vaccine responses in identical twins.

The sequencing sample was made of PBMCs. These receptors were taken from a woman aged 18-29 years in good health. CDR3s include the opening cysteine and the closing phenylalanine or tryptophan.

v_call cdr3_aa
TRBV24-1 CATSVPSHGGEQFF
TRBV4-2 CASSQAVAGADTQYF
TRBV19 CASSIGQYSNQPQHF
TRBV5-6 CASSAVYAGELFF
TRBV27 CASSLSGRQTQYF
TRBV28 CASSPIGLAGAAETQYF
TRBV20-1 CSAPSGHTEAFF
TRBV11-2 CASSLEGSGANTDTQYF
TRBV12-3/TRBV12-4 CASSPGGPTGTDTQYF
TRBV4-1 CASSQTGLAMETQYF
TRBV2 CASSDGGQASNQPQHF
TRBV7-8 CASSLVAGGPDTQYF
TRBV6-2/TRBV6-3 CASSYPAPASIGAGASREQFF
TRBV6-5 CASSPRETNYGYTF
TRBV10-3 CAISDQETQYF
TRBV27 CASSLGGIGGYTF
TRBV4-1 CASRGTLGNTGELFF
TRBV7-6 CASSLGPSDYNEQFF
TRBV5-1 CASSLGPPQETQYF
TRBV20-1 CSARGQGLLNTGELFF
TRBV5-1 CASSFKRPDTQYF
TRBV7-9 CASSSEGGTEAFF
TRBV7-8 CASSLPGQGSFTQYF
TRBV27 CASSPWTSGDYNEQFF
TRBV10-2 CASSEPGTGNQPQHF
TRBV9 CASSGGNPVGASGNTIYF
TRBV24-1 CATSAPAGTQSPRSYNEQFF
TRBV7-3 CASSLLGGTDTQYF
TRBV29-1 CSVEGGANTDTQYF
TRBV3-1 CASSPQRGAGTAYNEQFF
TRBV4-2 CASSQEKGGASNIQYF
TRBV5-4 CASSLMRGGRNEQFF
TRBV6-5 CASSLSSDRTTDTQYF
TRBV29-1 CSVGGDTYNEQFF
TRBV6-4 CASSDSGASGGHEQFF
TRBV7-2 CASSLRGGVYNEQFF
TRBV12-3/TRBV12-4 CASSTDVKETQYF
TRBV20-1 CSARGELAGVSYNEQFF
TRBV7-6 CASSLEARVGEKLFF
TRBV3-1 CASSQDATGGPPQYF
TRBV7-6 CASSLELAGGPVAKNIQYF
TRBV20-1 CSARGRVESQETQYF
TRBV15 CATSREDFAGLAGIKGIQETQYF